This T cell receptor beta chain came from a study of T cell clones after liver transplantation. On the study more broadly: A pre-transplant mixed lymphocyte reaction with TCRbeta sequencing defined graft-donor-reactive clones followed in post-transplant blood. Pre-transplant mixed lymphocyte reactions yielded third-party-reactive TCRbeta sequences as comparators for graft-donor-reactive sequences. Three of the eight recipients were HCV-positive; the rest had non-autoimmune, non-viral transplant indications.

In regard to this clone: What it binds is not known.

There are 14 residues in the CDR3. The germline gives CDR1 SGDLS, CDR2 YYNGEE. Trimming took 4 bases from V and 4 from J, leaving 12 bases between them. Profiled with immunoSEQ multiplex PCR; TCRdb holds only in-frame clones, not every one. Of roughly 19,000 clones listed, around 75% were seen once; the top ten hold around 35%. Study-wide results and caveats: Low donor cell numbers restricted donor-reactive repertoire measurement in two subjects.

V is TRBV9 and J is TRBJ1-3, with D unresolved. The TCR was taken from a human patient who received a liver transplant. The graft donor may have given rise to some T cells. This sample comprised CD8+ T cells from blood, obtained 54 months after liver transplant. The CDR3 reads CASSPEGIGNTIYF. CDR3 sequence (DNA): TGTGCCAGCAGCCCGGAGGGAATCGGAAACACCATATATTTT.